This T cell receptor beta chain was recovered during a study of beta chain features in type 1 diabetes (dated 2018 in TCRdb). The study in broad terms: Mean age, gender distribution, total cell number and subset yield did not differ between patients and healthy donors. In the study, recently diagnosed type 1 diabetes patients and matched healthy donors were compared on the TCRB repertoires of their sorted circulating CD4+ T cell subsets. Naive and central memory subsets were obtained from all 28 donors, but regulatory and stem cell-like memory subsets were isolated from only 8 patients and about 8 healthy donors. A total of approximately 110,000,000 sorted cells were examined across all samples, and a strong correlation was observed between cell number per subset and RNA yield. The research as a whole found: PCR may preferentially amplify shorter templates, but because patient and control samples were amplified and corrected together, any resulting skew would affect both groups equally. Type 1 diabetes patients showed a moderate but significant shortening of TCRB CDR3 length in all four CD4+ subsets. At VDJ recombination sites, type 1 diabetes patients had fewer insertions and more deleted nucleotides, which implies abnormalities in thymic rearrangement. Because cDNA was sequenced instead of genomic DNA, highly expressing activated cells could be over-represented, though the groups showed no difference in activation or CD3 levels. Because small numbers of individuals were included in the HLA sub-analyses, any influence of HLA type on TCRB rearrangement was left unresolved. The naive, central memory and regulatory TCRB repertoires appeared to resemble one another more closely among patients than among healthy donors.

Regarding this clone: There is no known antigen for this receptor. No base-level quality is on record; no much larger clone is a single base apart.

From each donor, a single peripheral blood sample of about 120 mL on average was drawn into heparinised tubes. Naive, central memory, regulatory and stem cell-like memory CD4+ T cells were sorted on a BD FACSAria II using a panel including CD45RO, CCR7, CD25, CD127, CD95 and CD27. All sorted populations exceeded 95% purity. PBMCs were separated immediately by Lymphoprep density gradient centrifugation and were stained directly, without being cultured. So that batch effects would be minimized, each experiment stained and sorted samples in pairs, pairing one healthy donor with one patient. From its cysteine to its phenylalanine, the CDR3 spans 15 amino acids. The entry retains the CDR3 DNA only, 45 bases that are in frame from base 1. The germline V gene (reference sequence) specifies GTSNPN as CDR1 and SVGIG as CDR2. Relative to germline, V is missing 5 bases and J is missing 3 bases, with 7 bases of the junction outside any gene match.

The entire amount of isolated RNA was reverse transcribed using the High Capacity cDNA Reverse Transcription Kit, so the sequenced TCRB transcripts were expressed ones. Naive, central memory and regulatory T cell samples underwent deep immunoSEQ sequencing, averaging around 3.9 million total reads per sample. Sorted cells were lysed in RLT buffer and RNA was extracted with DNase-treated RNeasy Micro or Mini kits, depending on cell number. Each cell subset was processed on its own to prevent cross-contamination, while patient and healthy donor samples were processed together. The immunoSEQ multiplex PCR was used to amplify TCRB sequences from cDNA, generating 87-bp fragments that spanned the CDR3 region. Sequencing of the amplicons was done on the Illumina HiSeq platform. The original pipeline was this. Synthetic template baselines were used to correct PCR bias computationally, reads within Hamming distance 2 were collapsed, and singletons that could not be merged were discarded. By aligning reads against IMGT, V, D and J genes, CDR3 length, and insertions or deletions at six rearrangement sites were assigned. Within each subset, clonotype counts were normalized to sorted cell number, after which true diversity and Gini coefficients were computed with the tcR R package. Repertoire sharing was quantified using the overlap coefficient calculated on TCRB nucleotide sequences. Out-of-frame TCRB sequences from naive cells were analyzed to stand in for the pre-selection repertoire. TCRdb mirrors the immuneACCESS table, restricted to in-frame sequences. Some clones are absent from its copies; in checked studies, under half trace to an unresolved V gene, and the reason for the others is unknown. The V and J calls and the clone size are those of that table, but D and trimming were determined from the DNA. Counted in this sample were 250,000 or so clones; approximately 15% of them appeared once. The top ten clonotypes cover approximately 0.018% of the sample.

The chain is made from TRBV30 and TRBJ2-1, with 10 junctional bases fitting TRBD2. The source of this sequence is a man aged 25 to 45 with type 1 diabetes. The specimen sequenced was naive CD4+ T cells from blood. The label giving this sample's cell subset or site can be read as: true naive CD4+ T cells. The bases read TGTGCCTGGTCGTTAGCGGGAGGCTACTACAATGAGCAGTTCTTC. Translation gives CAWSLAGGYYNEQFF.